The 26 T cell receptor beta chains reported below all come from one sample, sequenced in a study of OX40 agonist ivuxolimab in advanced cancers. The repertoire was sequenced with immunoSEQ multiplex PCR; TCRdb's copy has only in-frame clones and lacks some. The data hold over 45,000 clones, with just over 85% observed a single time. The sample here was CD4+ or CD8+ T cells sorted from blood, taken in a trial of the OX40 agonist ivuxolimab. These receptors all come from an adult with an advanced solid tumor such as melanoma, head and neck, liver or kidney cancer.

This clone appeared once. The chain couples TRBV2 to TRBJ2-7; D is tentatively TRBD1 or TRBD2 (5 bases each). In germline, CDR1 is SNHLY, CDR2 FYNNEI. V lost 7 bases and J lost 2, with 15 bases in between. The CDR3 sequence is 14 residues long. CDR3 nucleotides: TGTGCCAGCACCGTGGGACCGAATGCCTACGAGCAGTACTTC. This encodes CASTVGPNAYEQYF.

The sample holds a few counts of this clone. The chain recombines TRBV18 with TRBJ2-7; no definite D call. Germline V gene data show CDR1 as KGHSH and CDR2 as LQKENI. This CDR3 has 11 amino acids. With 5 bases removed from V and 0 bases from J, the gap between germline ends came to 2 bases. The chain's CDR3 is CASSSSYEQYF. CDR3 bases: TGTGCCAGCTCAAGCTCCTACGAGCAGTACTTC.

CDR3 bases: TGTGCCAGTAGTATAGATCTGGGGCTCTATGGCTACACCTTC. Translating it yields CASSIDLGLYGYTF. The rearrangement links TRBV19 to TRBJ1-2, with D maybe TRBD1 (5 bases). Between the trimmed V and J ends, which lost 0 bases and 4 bases, there was a span of 9 bases. The CDR3 covers 14 residues. Germline lookup yields CDR1 LNHDA and CDR2 SQIVND (reference sequence).

This rearrangement joins TRBV29-1 to TRBJ2-1; tentatively, D is TRBD1 (6 bases). Per the germline V gene, CDR1 is SQVTM and CDR2 is ANQGSEA. The CDR3 has 10 amino acids. V lost 3 bases, J lost 12 bases, and 9 bases lay in between. The CDR3 DNA sequence: TGCAGCGTTGATGGCAGGGGGCAGTTCTTC. Its translation is CSVDGRGQFF.

V and J are TRBV5-1 and TRBJ1-1; unclear D gene. Trimming pared 0 bases from V and 0 bases from J, leaving 9 bases between. CDR3 length: 15 amino acids. Germline CDR1 is SGHRS and CDR2 is YFSETQ. CDR3 sequence reads: CASSLGGGLNTEAFF. The CDR3 nucleotides read TGCGCCAGCAGCTTGGGAGGAGGGCTGAACACTGAAGCTTTCTTT. The full variable domain, with the rest looked up from reference TRBV5-1 and TRBJ1-1, is KAGVTQTPRYLIKTRGQQVTLSCSPISGHRSVSWYQQTPGQGLQFLFEYFSETQRNKGNFPGRFSGRQFSNSRSEMNVSTLELGDSALYLCASSLGGGLNTEAFFGQGTRLTVV.

The V and J genes are TRBV6-5 and TRBJ1-4; D not resolved. The V end was cut by 4 bases, the J end by 13 bases, with 16 bases between. The CDR3 extends over 13 amino acids. Germline V gene sequence: CDR1 MNHEY, CDR2 SVGAGI. The CDR3 nucleotides are TGTGCCAGCAGTTCCGACCCCGCCACGGGACTGTTTTTT. Translation gives CASSSDPATGLFF.

The rearrangement links TRBV5-1 to TRBJ1-1, with D perhaps matching TRBD1 (5 bases). Per the germline V gene, CDR1 is SGHRS and CDR2 is YFSETQ. This CDR3 region has 13 residues. Trimming took off 4 bases at V and 3 bases at J, with 10 bases between the two ends. The CDR3: CASSPRADTEAFF. The CDR3 DNA reads as TGCGCCAGCAGCCCCAGGGCGGACACTGAAGCTTTCTTT.

The chain joins TRBV27 to TRBJ2-1; D perhaps matches TRBD2 (6 bases). Deletions cut 6 bases from V and 0 bases from J, with 12 bases between. CDR3 size: 15 residues. CDR1 is MNHEY and CDR2 is SMNVEV in the germline V gene (reference sequence). The CDR3 bases are TGTGCCAGCAGGCCAACTAGCCCCTCCTACAATGAGCAGTTCTTC. This codes for CASRPTSPSYNEQFF.

The V and J genes are TRBV18 and TRBJ2-3; 8 positions agree with TRBD1. With 5 bases clipped from V and 3 bases from J, the junction kept 4 bases outside the gene matches. CDR3 length: 14 residues. Germline-derived CDR1 and CDR2 are KGHSH and LQKENI. CDR3 sequence reads: CASSIQGVTDTQYF. In DNA, the CDR3 is TGTGCCAGCTCAATACAGGGGGTGACAGATACGCAGTATTTT.

The V gene is TRBV6-1, the J gene TRBJ1-1; tentative D call: TRBD1 (6 bases). With 10 bases removed from V and 10 bases from J, the gap between germline ends came to 28 bases. CDR1 and CDR2 from the germline V gene are MNHNS and SASEGT. The CDR3 sequence is 15 residues long. The CDR3 spells CATPLGGAALAGAFF. Written as DNA, the CDR3 is TGTGCCACCCCCCTAGGGGGGGCTGCTCTCGCGGGAGCTTTCTTT.

The rearrangement joins TRBV6-5 to TRBJ2-2, with a tentative D call TRBD2 (6 bases). The V end lost 11 bases, the J end lost 3 bases, and 13 bases lay between the germline ends. The CDR3 contains 13 residues. The germline V gene encodes CDR1 MNHEY and CDR2 SVGAGI. CDR3 sequence reads: CALGDSYTGELFF. The CDR3 DNA reads as TGTGCCCTTGGGGACTCTTACACCGGGGAGCTGTTTTTT.

This clone appeared a single time. The chain has TRBV12-5 and TRBJ1-1; weak D call: TRBD1 (5 bases). The V end lost 0 bases, the J end lost 3 bases, and 14 bases lay between the germline ends. The germline V gene encodes CDR1 LGHNT and CDR2 FRNRAP. This CDR3 contains 16 residues. CDR3 coding DNA: TGTGCTAGTGGTTTGGTACGGTGGGGGGGGTACACTGAAGCTTTCTTT. Protein: CASGLVRWGGYTEAFF.

The V call is TRBV18, the J call TRBJ2-2; possible D gene TRBD2, 5 bases. The V gene lost 3 bases and the J gene lost 0 bases, with 11 bases spanning the gap. This CDR3 spans 16 amino acids. The germline V gene has CDR1 KGHSH and CDR2 LQKENI. CDR3 DNA sequence: TGTGCCAGCTCACCTCGGACTTCGGCGAACACCGGGGAGCTGTTTTTT. This encodes CASSPRTSANTGELFF.

The J gene is TRBJ1-2, the V gene TRBV6-5, with TRBD1 identical over 8 bases. The CDR3 consists of 14 residues. Germline trimming cut 7 bases from V and 0 bases from J; bases unmatched to any gene: 4. Germline CDR1 and CDR2: MNHEY and SVGAGI. The CDR3 is CASTVTGANYGYTF. The CDR3 DNA sequence: TGTGCCAGCACCGTGACAGGGGCTAACTATGGCTACACCTTC.

The chain links TRBV7-9 to TRBJ2-3; D is perhaps TRBD2 (5 bases). The germline V gene encodes CDR1 SEHNR and CDR2 FQNEAQ (reference sequence). Trimming removed 5 bases at V and 4 bases at J, with 13 bases between. The CDR3 length is 14 residues. DNA of the CDR3: TGTGCCAGCAGCACCAGGAGCGGTGCAGATACGCAGTATTTT. Its protein product is CASSTRSGADTQYF. Supplemented by reference TRBV7-9 and TRBJ2-3, the full variable domain reads DTGVSQNPRHKITKRGQNVTFRCDPISEHNRLYWYRQTLGQGPEFLTYFQNEAQLEKSRLLSDRFSAERPKGSFSTLEIQRTEQGDSAMYLCASSTRSGADTQYFGPGTRLTVL.

This chain connects TRBV18 to TRBJ2-1, with no clear D. Trimming shortened V by 2 bases and J by 6 bases, and 17 bases separated the two germline ends. Germline-derived CDR1 and CDR2 are KGHSH and LQKENI. This CDR3 has 16 residues. CDR3 coding DNA: TGTGCCAGCTCACCAAGCCTTTCATGGAGTGGCAATGAGCAGTTCTTC. Protein sequence: CASSPSLSWSGNEQFF. The complete variable domain, with remaining parts taken from reference TRBV18 and TRBJ2-1, reads NAGVMQNPRHLVRRRGQEARLRCSPMKGHSHVYWYRQLPEEGLKFMVYLQKENIIDESGMPKERFSAEFPKEGPSILRIQQVVRGDSAAYFCASSPSLSWSGNEQFFGPGTRLTVL.

The V gene is TRBV18, the J gene TRBJ1-1, with TRBD1 as a possible D gene (5 bases). Between the trimmed V and J ends, which lost 3 bases and 3 bases, there was a span of 11 bases. The V gene's germline CDR1 is KGHSH and CDR2 LQKENI. The CDR3 spans 14 residues. The CDR3 protein is CASSPSRDYTEAFF. DNA of the CDR3: TGTGCCAGCTCACCGAGCAGGGATTACACTGAAGCTTTCTTT.

The gene calls are TRBV19 and TRBJ1-4; D uncertain. With 7 bases removed from V and 6 bases from J, the gap between germline ends came to 12 bases. The germline V gene encodes CDR1 LNHDA and CDR2 SQIVND (reference sequence). This CDR3 region has 13 residues. The CDR3 DNA follows: TGTGCCAGTAATGACGGACCCCATGAAAAACTGTTTTTT. Translated: CASNDGPHEKLFF.

The chain is built from TRBV15 and TRBJ2-1; 11 positions match TRBD2. J lost 10 bases, V lost 1 base, and 15 bases had no gene match. CDR3 length: 18 amino acids. Per the germline V gene, CDR1 is LNHNV and CDR2 is YYDKDF (reference sequence). The CDR3 DNA follows: TGTGCCACCAGCAGAGTAGTACTAGCGGGGGCCCAGAGGGGCGAGCAGTTCTTC. Translating it yields CATSRVVLAGAQRGEQFF. The complete variable domain, with remaining parts taken from reference TRBV15 and TRBJ2-1, reads DAMVIQNPRYQVTQFGKPVTLSCSQTLNHNVMYWYQQKSSQAPKLLFHYYDKDFNNEADTPDNFQSRRPNTSFCFLDIRSPGLGDTAMYLCATSRVVLAGAQRGEQFFGPGTRLTVL.

This chain uses TRBV18 with TRBJ1-5, with a possible D match to TRBD1 (5 bases). This CDR3 has 15 amino acids. The germline V gene has CDR1 KGHSH and CDR2 LQKENI. The germline V and J ends were trimmed by 2 bases and 0 bases, with 8 bases remaining between them. DNA of the CDR3: TGTGCCAGCTCACCAGGGGCCAATAGCAATCAGCCCCAGCATTTT. It yields the protein CASSPGANSNQPQHF.

CDR3 sequence reads: CASSPDESSYEQYF. For the CDR3, the DNA is TGTGCCAGCTCCCCGGACGAGAGCTCCTACGAGCAGTACTTC. The gene calls are TRBV7-8 and TRBJ2-7; no clear D. Trimming removed 8 bases from V and 0 bases from J, with 14 bases in between. This CDR3 is 14 amino acids long. Germline V gene sequence: CDR1 SGHVS, CDR2 FQNEAQ.

This chain joins TRBV5-1 and TRBJ1-1; no clear D gene. V was clipped by 1 base and J by 5 bases, with 9 bases between them. The CDR3 spans 13 residues. Germline CDR1 reads SGHRS; CDR2 reads YFSETQ. The DNA for the CDR3 is TGCGCCAGCAGCTTGTTATTGGGGACTGAAGCTTTCTTT. Protein product: CASSLLLGTEAFF.

The chain links TRBV2 to TRBJ1-5; D is unclear. CDR1 is SNHLY and CDR2 is FYNNEI in the germline V gene. This CDR3 is built from 13 residues. Trimming removed 1 base from V and 4 bases from J, with 5 bases in between. CDR3 bases: TGTGCCAGCAGTGAAGTGGGTAATCAGCCCCAGCATTTT. Protein product: CASSEVGNQPQHF. Combining the CDR3 with reference TRBV2 and TRBJ1-5 gives the whole variable domain EPEVTQTPSHQVTQMGQEVILRCVPISNHLYFYWYRQILGQKVEFLVSFYNNEISEKSEIFDDQFSVERPDGSNFTLKIRSTKLEDSAMYFCASSEVGNQPQHFGDGTRLSIL.

The rearrangement links TRBV27 to TRBJ1-6; tentatively, D is TRBD1 (5 bases). CDR1 is MNHEY, CDR2 SMNVEV, per germline (reference sequence). The CDR3 loop spans 16 amino acids. V lost 4 bases and J 7 bases, leaving 17 bases between the germline ends. CDR3 protein: CASSWGLGRGNSPLHF. The DNA for the CDR3 is TGTGCCAGCAGTTGGGGCCTGGGAAGAGGGAATTCACCCCTCCACTTT.

The chain combines TRBV11-2 with TRBJ1-2, with D unclear. CDR3 length: 14 residues. The germline V gene encodes CDR1 SGHAT and CDR2 FQNNGV. V was trimmed by 1 base and J by 6 bases, leaving 12 bases between them. The CDR3 loop reads CASSLAPPEDGYTF. The CDR3 bases are TGTGCCAGCAGCTTAGCCCCTCCGGAGGATGGCTACACCTTC.

CDR3 protein: CASRRGSNYGYTF. CDR3 DNA: TGTGCCAGCAGACGGGGAAGTAACTATGGCTACACCTTC. The chain combines TRBV28 with TRBJ1-2; no definite D call. The V end was cut by 6 bases, the J end by 1 base, with 9 bases between. The CDR3 runs 13 residues. CDR1 and CDR2 (germline): MDHEN, SYDVKM.